One sample yielded the 3 T cell receptor beta chains listed below, sequenced in a study of blood T cell repertoires in COVID-19. TCRdb keeps only in-frame clones here, not all; method: immunoSEQ multiplex PCR. The sample lists 250,000 to 350,000 clones, 80% to 90% occurring once. Sequencing was done on a sample of PBMCs or T cells enriched from blood (not recorded which). These receptors were taken from a woman between 18 and 30 years old who had recovered from COVID-19.

The chain links TRBV19 to TRBJ2-7; 11 positions match TRBD1. The CDR3 sequence is 14 residues long. V shed 4 bases and J 3 bases; nucleotides not matched to a gene: 2. CDR1 LNHDA and CDR2 SQIVND come from the germline V gene (reference sequence). DNA for the CDR3: TGTGCCAGTAGTAGGACAGGGGGCGTCTACGAGCAGTACTTC. Translating it yields CASSRTGGVYEQYF.

This chain uses TRBV7-9 with TRBJ1-1; 8 bases fit TRBD1. Trimming removed 5 bases from V and 0 bases from J; junction bases left unmatched: 5. CDR3 size: 15 residues. From germline, CDR1 is SEHNR and CDR2 FQNEAQ (reference sequence). The CDR3 coding sequence is TGTGCCAGCAGCCCTCAGGACAGGGTGAACACTGAAGCTTTCTTT. Protein: CASSPQDRVNTEAFF.

The CDR3 DNA is TGCGCCAGCAGGCGACAGGGGGCATACGAGCAGTTCTTC. Encoded protein: CASRRQGAYEQFF. V and J are TRBV5-1 and TRBJ2-1, with 10 bases identical to TRBD1. Germline loops: CDR1 SGHRS, CDR2 YFSETQ. The trim removed 5 bases at V and 10 bases at J, leaving 6 bases unmatched. This CDR3 has 13 amino acids.